The T cell receptor (beta chain) under discussion was sequenced for a study of blood T cell repertoires in COVID-19. About the research overall: The samples span acute and convalescent COVID-19 from the United States, Italy and Spain.

Data came from immunoSEQ multiplex PCR; TCRdb stores just in-frame clones and leaves some out. The sample carries 150,000 to 200,000 clones, 70% to 80% recorded once. With V trimmed by 4 bases and J by 0 bases, 7 bases remained unmatched. The V gene's germline CDR1 is SGHRS and CDR2 YFSETQ. This CDR3 is built from 18 residues. This clone appeared a few times. The specimen sequenced was PBMCs or T cells enriched from blood (not recorded which). The clonotype was recovered from a woman in her 70s in a cohort exposed to, infected with or recovered from COVID-19 (not recorded which). The genes are TRBV5-1 and TRBJ2-4; 13 bases are shared with TRBD2. CDR3 protein: CASSPWTSGSGAKNIQYF. The CDR3 DNA follows: TGCGCCAGCAGCCCCTGGACTAGCGGGAGCGGAGCCAAAAACATTCAGTACTTC.